The 16 T cell receptor beta chains below come from one sample, sequenced in a study of immune evolution from preneoplasia to lung adenocarcinoma. The assay was immunoSEQ multiplex PCR, and TCRdb's table has in-frame clones only and misses some. This table has 11,000 to 15,000 clones, 85% appearing once. The sequenced sample was FFPE lung adenocarcinoma in situ tissue. The origin of the receptors is an older donor with lung adenocarcinoma.

This chain connects TRBV7-9 to TRBJ2-2, with unresolved D. This CDR3 has 13 amino acids. Germline assignment: CDR1 SEHNR and CDR2 FQNEAQ (reference sequence). V lost 10 bases and J lost 5, with 14 bases in between. The CDR3 protein is CATRGSGTGELFF. For the CDR3, the DNA is TGTGCCACCCGTGGAAGTGGGACCGGGGAGCTGTTTTTT.

The chain uses TRBV6-1 and TRBJ2-1; TRBD1 is a possible D gene (6 bases). Per germline, CDR1 MNHNS and CDR2 SASEGT. V gave up 8 bases and J gave up 4 bases, with 15 bases separating them. This CDR3 comprises 14 residues. The CDR3 DNA reads as TGTGCCAGCGGCAAAGCCGGACAGTACAATGAGCAGTTCTTC. Its translation is CASGKAGQYNEQFF.

V and J are TRBV5-1 and TRBJ2-4; 12 bases are shared with TRBD2. V lost 3 bases, J lost 0 bases, and 4 bases stayed unmatched. The germline V gene encodes CDR1 SGHRS and CDR2 YFSETQ. The CDR3 length is 17 residues. CDR3 DNA sequence: TGCGCCAGCAGCTCCGGACTAGCGGGGATAGCCAAAAACATTCAGTACTTC. This sequence encodes CASSSGLAGIAKNIQYF.

The V gene is TRBV5-4, the J gene TRBJ2-7; TRBD1 matches 9 bases. CDR1 and CDR2 (germline): SGHNT, YYREEE (reference sequence). V shed 2 bases and J 2 bases; nucleotides not matched to a gene: 2. CDR3 length: 14 residues. As DNA, the CDR3 is TGTGCCAGCAGCTTTGACAGGGGGACCTACGAGCAGTACTTC. It is translated as CASSFDRGTYEQYF.

A single count supports this clone. The chain joins TRBV28 to TRBJ2-1; D not resolved. Trimming cost V 2 bases and J 10 bases, with 9 bases left between them. From germline, CDR1 is MDHEN and CDR2 SYDVKM. The CDR3 covers 12 residues. CDR3 sequence reads: CASSLMGKEQFF. The DNA for the CDR3 is TGTGCCAGCAGTTTAATGGGGAAGGAGCAGTTCTTC.

The rearrangement joins TRBV11-1 to TRBJ1-2, with D unclear. Per germline, CDR1 SGHAT and CDR2 FQDESV (reference sequence). Trimming removed 2 bases from V and 5 bases from J, with 9 bases in between. There are 13 residues in the CDR3. The CDR3, as DNA: TGTGCCAGCAGCTTATCGGAGGGTTATGGCTACACCTTC. This sequence encodes CASSLSEGYGYTF.

This clone appeared once. The V and J genes are TRBV28 and TRBJ2-7; unclear D gene. The germline V and J ends were trimmed by 5 bases and 3 bases, with 5 bases remaining between them. From germline, CDR1 is MDHEN and CDR2 SYDVKM. The CDR3 is 11 residues long. CDR3 coding DNA: TGTGCCAGCAGTCTGTTCTACGAGCAGTACTTC. Protein: CASSLFYEQYF.

The chain carries TRBV7-2 and TRBJ2-1, with 11 bases fitting TRBD1. V gave up 1 base and J gave up 3 bases; unmatched junction bases: 2. CDR3 size: 16 residues. CDR1 and CDR2 (germline): SGHTA, FQGNSA. This chain's CDR3 is CASSLDGTGGYNEQFF. As DNA, the CDR3 is TGTGCCAGCAGCTTAGACGGGACAGGGGGCTACAATGAGCAGTTCTTC.

The J gene is TRBJ1-1, the V gene TRBV25-1; no firm D call. CDR1 MGHDK and CDR2 SYGVNS come from the germline V gene. The V end lost 8 bases, the J end lost 1 base, and 11 bases lay between the germline ends. This CDR3 is built from 13 residues. The DNA for the CDR3 is TGTGCCAGCGCGGCGAGATGGAACACTGAAGCTTTCTTT. This gives the protein CASAARWNTEAFF.

V gene TRBV5-4 combines with J gene TRBJ1-2; D unclear. The CDR3 contains 15 residues. V lost 6 bases, J lost 4 bases, and 19 bases lay in between. CDR1 is SGHNT, CDR2 YYREEE, per germline (reference sequence). The CDR3 coding sequence is TGTGCCAGCATTCCCGACGCAGGAAAGACCTATGGCTACACCTTC. This encodes CASIPDAGKTYGYTF.

The chain recombines TRBV7-9 with TRBJ1-2; D is perhaps TRBD1 (6 bases). The CDR3 loop spans 16 amino acids. Trimming removed 8 bases at V and 3 bases at J, with 22 bases between. CDR1 SEHNR and CDR2 FQNEAQ come from the germline V gene (reference sequence). CDR3 loop: CASGKGGATAHYGYTF. The DNA of the CDR3 is TGTGCCAGCGGCAAAGGGGGGGCCACAGCACACTATGGCTACACCTTC.

This clone was detected a few times. This chain joins TRBV30 and TRBJ2-5; D remains ambiguous. Germline lookup yields CDR1 GTSNPN and CDR2 SVGIG (reference sequence). Trimming took 0 bases from V and 5 from J, leaving 7 bases between them. This CDR3 has 12 residues. This CDR3 is CAWSVRRETQYF. In nucleotides, the CDR3 is TGTGCCTGGAGTGTACGCAGGGAGACCCAGTACTTC.

The J gene is TRBJ2-7, the V gene TRBV19, with D possibly matching TRBD1 (6 bases). The CDR3 totals 13 residues. V was trimmed by 4 bases and J by 3 bases, leaving 10 bases between them. Per germline, CDR1 LNHDA and CDR2 SQIVND (reference sequence). The CDR3 spells CASSTGALYEQYF. The DNA for the CDR3 is TGTGCCAGTAGTACAGGGGCTCTCTACGAGCAGTACTTC.

V gene TRBV4-3 combines with J gene TRBJ2-1; possibly TRBD1 for D (5 bases). Trimming stripped 0 bases from V and 7 bases from J, with 13 bases between. The germline V gene encodes CDR1 LGHNA and CDR2 YSLEER. The CDR3 totals 15 residues. This CDR3 is CASSQDVAAGNEQFF. The CDR3 DNA reads TGCGCCAGCAGCCAAGATGTAGCTGCAGGGAATGAGCAGTTCTTC.

This clone occurred once. The CDR3 sequence is CASSLRRAAETQYF. CDR3 sequence (DNA): TGTGCCAGCAGCTTACGCAGGGCCGCAGAGACCCAGTACTTC. The rearrangement joins TRBV11-1 to TRBJ2-5; D is possibly TRBD1 (5 bases). The CDR3 loop spans 14 amino acids. The V end lost 2 bases, the J end lost 4 bases, and 11 bases lay between the germline ends. From germline, CDR1 is SGHAT and CDR2 FQDESV (reference sequence).

The chain carries TRBV5-1 and TRBJ2-3, with D possibly being TRBD2 (6 bases). Germline CDR1 and CDR2: SGHRS and YFSETQ. This CDR3 comprises 13 residues. With 4 bases removed from V and 10 bases from J, the gap between germline ends came to 16 bases. The CDR3, as DNA: TGCGCCAGCAGCCCGGCCCAACGCGGGGCGCAGTATTTT. As protein: CASSPAQRGAQYF.